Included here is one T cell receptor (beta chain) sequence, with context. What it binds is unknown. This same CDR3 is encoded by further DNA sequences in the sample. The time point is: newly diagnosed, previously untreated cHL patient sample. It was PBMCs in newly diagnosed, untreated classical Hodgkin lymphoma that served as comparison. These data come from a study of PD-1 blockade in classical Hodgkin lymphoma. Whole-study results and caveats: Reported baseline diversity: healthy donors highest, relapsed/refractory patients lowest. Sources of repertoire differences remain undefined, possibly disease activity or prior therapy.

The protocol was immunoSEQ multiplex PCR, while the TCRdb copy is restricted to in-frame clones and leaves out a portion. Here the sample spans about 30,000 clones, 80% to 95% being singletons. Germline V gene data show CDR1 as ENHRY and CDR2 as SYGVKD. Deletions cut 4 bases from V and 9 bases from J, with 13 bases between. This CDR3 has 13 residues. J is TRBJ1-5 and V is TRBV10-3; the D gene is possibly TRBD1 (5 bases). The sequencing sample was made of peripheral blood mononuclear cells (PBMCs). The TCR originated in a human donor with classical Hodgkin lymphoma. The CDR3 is CAISVELGRPQHF. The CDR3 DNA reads TGTGCCATCAGTGTCGAGTTGGGACGGCCCCAGCATTTT.